Following are 14 T cell receptor beta chains from one sample sequenced in a study of blood T cell repertoires in COVID-19. This table comes from immunoSEQ multiplex PCR, and its TCRdb copy is limited to in-frame clones, with some not included. The table records more than 45,000 clones, 90% to 95% of them present only once. The source material was peripheral blood. The receptors derive from a woman older than 75 with acute or convalescent COVID-19.

The chain has TRBV9 and TRBJ2-3; 7 bases fit TRBD2. The CDR3 extends over 16 amino acids. CDR1 SGDLS and CDR2 YYNGEE come from the germline V gene. V trimming: 0 bases; J trimming: 6 bases; junction bases outside the gene matches: 10. The CDR3 DNA is TGTGCCAGCAGCGTAGTCGGGGGAGGGCCGGCGGATACGCAGTATTTT. Protein product: CASSVVGGGPADTQYF.

The rearrangement joins TRBV7-3 to TRBJ1-1; TRBD1 agrees at 9 bases. The CDR3 has 15 residues. Per the germline V gene, CDR1 is SGHTA and CDR2 is FQGTGA. The V and J ends lost 5 bases and 7 bases, in that order; junction bases with no gene match: 11. The CDR3 sequence: CASSPYYTGGVEAFF. DNA for the CDR3: TGTGCCAGCAGCCCATACTATACAGGGGGCGTTGAAGCTTTCTTT. Full variable domain (remainder filled in from reference TRBV7-3 and TRBJ1-1): GAGVSQTPSNKVTEKGKYVELRCDPISGHTALYWYRQSLGQGPEFLIYFQGTGAADDSGLPNDRFFAVRPEGSVSTLKIQRTERGDSAVYLCASSPYYTGGVEAFFGQGTRLTVV.

The chain combines TRBV6-6 with TRBJ2-5; TRBD1 agrees at 7 bases. Losses at the gene ends were 6 bases for V and 2 bases for J; bases not matched to a gene: 9. Germline lookup yields CDR1 MNHNY and CDR2 SVGAGI (reference sequence). The CDR3 has 15 residues. The CDR3 reads CASSSGQMPQETQYF. As DNA, the CDR3 is TGTGCCAGCAGCTCGGGACAGATGCCTCAAGAGACCCAGTACTTC.

V gene TRBV5-5 combines with J gene TRBJ1-1; maybe TRBD1 (5 bases). Trimming pared 2 bases from V and 6 bases from J, leaving 20 bases between. Germline CDR1 SGHKS, CDR2 YYEKEE (reference sequence). The CDR3 is 16 amino acids. The CDR3 coding sequence is TGTGCCAGCAGCTTTAGGCCGGAGGGTCTGGGGGCTGAAGCTTTCTTT. It translates to CASSFRPEGLGAEAFF.

The chain has TRBV5-1 and TRBJ2-5; TRBD2 matches 16 bases. Trimming removed 2 bases from V and 13 bases from J; junction bases left unmatched: 5. Germline V gene data show CDR1 as SGHRS and CDR2 as YFSETQ. The CDR3 totals 14 residues. The CDR3 DNA is TGCGCCAGCAGCTTTGGGACTAGCGGGAGGGCCATGTACTTC. It codes for CASSFGTSGRAMYF.

The chain combines TRBV6-2 or TRBV6-3 with TRBJ2-1; 14 bases fit TRBD2. V lost 2 bases to trimming and J lost 3 bases; unmatched junction nucleotides: 9. The CDR3 runs 19 residues. CDR1 is MNHEY, CDR2 SVGEGT, per germline. The CDR3 DNA follows: TGTGCCAGCAGTTACCTAGGGACTAGCGGGAGCGCAAGCTACAATGAGCAGTTCTTC. It codes for CASSYLGTSGSASYNEQFF.

This clone was detected only once. This sequence joins TRBV30 and TRBJ1-6, with 10 nucleotides matching TRBD1. After removal of 4 bases from V and 8 bases from J, the junction contained 8 bases not matched to a gene. Germline-derived CDR1 and CDR2 are GTSNPN and SVGIG (reference sequence). The CDR3 has 15 amino acids. In DNA, the CDR3 is TGTGCCTGGACCCTCGGGGGGACAGGGGATTCACCCCTCCACTTT. This codes for CAWTLGGTGDSPLHF. Based on the CDR3 plus reference TRBV30 and TRBJ1-6, the full variable domain is SQTIHQWPATLVQPVGSPLSLECTVEGTSNPNLYWYRQAAGRGLQLLFYSVGIGQISSEVPQNLSASRPQDRQFILSSKKLLLSDSGFYLCAWTLGGTGDSPLHFGNGTRLTVT.

The V call is TRBV9, the J call TRBJ1-6; TRBD1 might be the D (5 bases). Trimming cost V 0 bases and J 7 bases, with 11 bases left between them. The CDR3 consists of 15 residues. The germline CDR1 and CDR2 sequences are SGDLS and YYNGEE. The CDR3 nucleotides are TGTGCCAGCAGCGTAGAGAACAGGTCCAATTCACCCCTCCACTTT. This encodes CASSVENRSNSPLHF.

The chain links TRBV19 to TRBJ1-5; D is perhaps TRBD1 (6 bases). Germline loops: CDR1 LNHDA, CDR2 SQIVND (reference sequence). The length of the CDR3 is 15 residues. With 3 bases removed from V and 0 bases from J, the gap between germline ends came to 9 bases. CDR3 loop: CASSIGRGSNQPQHF. CDR3 nucleotide sequence: TGTGCCAGTAGTATCGGCAGGGGTAGCAATCAGCCCCAGCATTTT.

The gene calls are TRBV11-2 and TRBJ2-2; 12 bases fit TRBD2. Germline-derived CDR1 and CDR2 are SGHAT and FQNNGV. V trimming: 5 bases; J trimming: 1 base; junction bases outside the gene matches: 11. The CDR3 runs to 19 residues. The CDR3 reads CASSPWASGRARNTGELFF. In nucleotides, the CDR3 is TGTGCCAGCAGCCCATGGGCTAGCGGGAGGGCCCGGAACACCGGGGAGCTGTTTTTT.

This clone was counted once. The rearrangement links TRBV5-4 to TRBJ1-6; D is perhaps TRBD1 (5 bases). The CDR3 sequence is 14 residues long. Deletions cut 4 bases from V and 8 bases from J, with 13 bases between. The germline V gene encodes CDR1 SGHNT and CDR2 YYREEE (reference sequence). As DNA, the CDR3 is TGTGCCAGCAGCCAGGGTGCCCTATATTCACCCCTCCACTTT. Protein sequence: CASSQGALYSPLHF. Looking up the rest from reference TRBV5-4 and TRBJ1-6 gives the full variable domain: ETGVTQSPTHLIKTRGQQVTLRCSSQSGHNTVSWYQQALGQGPQFIFQYYREEENGRGNFPPRFSGLQFPNYSSELNVNALELDDSALYLCASSQGALYSPLHFGNGTRLTVT.

The chain combines TRBV7-2 with TRBJ2-2; D possibly corresponds to TRBD2 (5 bases). The germline V gene has CDR1 SGHTA and CDR2 FQGNSA. The CDR3 has 16 residues. Trimming cost V 0 bases and J 5 bases, with 13 bases left between them. This CDR3 is CASSLARTLGTGELFF. The CDR3 nucleotides are TGTGCCAGCAGCTTAGCAAGGACTCTGGGGACCGGGGAGCTGTTTTTT. Complete variable domain (other parts from reference TRBV7-2 and TRBJ2-2): GAGVSQSPSNKVTEKGKDVELRCDPISGHTALYWYRQSLGQGLEFLIYFQGNSAPDKSGLPSDRFSAERTGGSVSTLTIQRTQQEDSAVYLCASSLARTLGTGELFFGEGSRLTVL.

This clone was found once. The chain has TRBV11-2 and TRBJ2-1; D gene ambiguous. The CDR3 runs 15 residues. V lost 4 bases to trimming and J lost 0 bases, with 10 bases between them. Germline V gene sequence: CDR1 SGHAT, CDR2 FQNNGV. For the CDR3, the DNA is TGTGCCAGCAGCTCCCTAGTCGGCTCCTACAATGAGCAGTTCTTC. Amino acid sequence: CASSSLVGSYNEQFF. Supplemented by reference TRBV11-2 and TRBJ2-1, the full variable domain reads EAGVAQSPRYKIIEKRQSVAFWCNPISGHATLYWYQQILGQGPKLLIQFQNNGVVDDSQLPKDRFSAERLKGVDSTLKIQPAKLEDSAVYLCASSSLVGSYNEQFFGPGTRLTVL.

The J gene is TRBJ1-2, the V gene TRBV3-1 (or the pseudogene TRBV3-2); perhaps TRBD1 as D (6 bases). V lost 4 bases, J lost 5 bases, and 17 bases lay in between. The CDR3 extends over 15 amino acids. Germline V lookup: CDR1 LGHDT, CDR2 YNNKEL (reference sequence). The chain's CDR3 is CASSLSFAGAYGYTF. DNA for the CDR3: TGTGCCAGCAGCCTCTCATTTGCAGGGGCATATGGCTACACCTTC.